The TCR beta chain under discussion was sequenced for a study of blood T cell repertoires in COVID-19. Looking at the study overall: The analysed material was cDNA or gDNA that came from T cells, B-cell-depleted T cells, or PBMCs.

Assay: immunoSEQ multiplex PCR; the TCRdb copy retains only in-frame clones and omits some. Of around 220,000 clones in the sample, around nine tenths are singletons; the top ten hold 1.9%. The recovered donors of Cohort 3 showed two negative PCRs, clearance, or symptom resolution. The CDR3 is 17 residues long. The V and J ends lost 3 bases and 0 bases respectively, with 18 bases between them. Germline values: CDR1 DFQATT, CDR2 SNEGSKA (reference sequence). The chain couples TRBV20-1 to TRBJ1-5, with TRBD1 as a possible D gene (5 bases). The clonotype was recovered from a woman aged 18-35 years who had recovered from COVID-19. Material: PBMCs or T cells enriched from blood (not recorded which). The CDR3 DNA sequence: TGCAGTGCTAGTTCAGGGATGGCGACGAATAGCAATCAGCCCCAGCATTTT. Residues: CSASSGMATNSNQPQHF.